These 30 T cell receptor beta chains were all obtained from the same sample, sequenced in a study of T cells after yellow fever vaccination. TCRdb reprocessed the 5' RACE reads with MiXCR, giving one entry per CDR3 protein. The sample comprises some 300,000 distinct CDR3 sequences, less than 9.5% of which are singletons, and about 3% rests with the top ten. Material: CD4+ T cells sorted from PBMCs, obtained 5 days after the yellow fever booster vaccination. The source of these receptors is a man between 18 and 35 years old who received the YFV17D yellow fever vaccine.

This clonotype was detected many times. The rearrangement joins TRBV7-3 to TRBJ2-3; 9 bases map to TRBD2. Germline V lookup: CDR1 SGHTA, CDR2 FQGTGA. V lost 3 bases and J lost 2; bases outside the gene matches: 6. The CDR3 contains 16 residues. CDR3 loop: CASSFSGGAITDTQYF. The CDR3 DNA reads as TGTGCCAGCAGCTTTAGCGGGGGCGCGATCACAGATACGCAGTATTTT.

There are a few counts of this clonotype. CDR3 coding DNA: TGCAGTGCTCCTCCGCCGGTCGTTTGGAGGTGGCTCCACTTT. Protein: CSAPPPVVWRWLHF. The chain has TRBV20-1 and TRBJ1-6; D is uncertain. CDR3 length: 14 residues. The germline V gene encodes CDR1 DFQATT and CDR2 SNEGSKA (reference sequence). V lost 5 bases and J lost 16, with 24 bases in between.

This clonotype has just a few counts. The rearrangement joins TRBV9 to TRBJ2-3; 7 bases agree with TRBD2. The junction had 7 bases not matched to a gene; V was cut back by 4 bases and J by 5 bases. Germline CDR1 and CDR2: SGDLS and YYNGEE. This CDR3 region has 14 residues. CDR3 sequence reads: CASSPRGDGDTQYF. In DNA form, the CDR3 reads TGTGCCAGCAGCCCCCGGGGGGATGGAGATACGCAGTATTTT.

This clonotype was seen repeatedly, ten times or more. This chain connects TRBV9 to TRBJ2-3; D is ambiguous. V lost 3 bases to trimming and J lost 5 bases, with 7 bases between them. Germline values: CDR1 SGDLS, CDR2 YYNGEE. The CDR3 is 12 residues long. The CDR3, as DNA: TGTGCCAGCAGCGCCGACCGAGATACGCAGTATTTT. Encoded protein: CASSADRDTQYF.

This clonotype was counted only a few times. CDR3 nucleotide sequence: TGTGCCAGCAGCCGGATCAAAATACTAGCGGGGGGGCCCCGACGACTAACCCAAGAGACCCAGTACTTC. It encodes CASSRIKILAGGPRRLTQETQYF. This chain uses TRBV11-2 with TRBJ2-5; 13 bases are shared with TRBD2. The CDR3 contains 23 residues. CDR1 and CDR2 from the germline V gene are SGHAT and FQNNGV. Trimming removed 5 bases from V and 1 base from J; junction bases left unmatched: 25.

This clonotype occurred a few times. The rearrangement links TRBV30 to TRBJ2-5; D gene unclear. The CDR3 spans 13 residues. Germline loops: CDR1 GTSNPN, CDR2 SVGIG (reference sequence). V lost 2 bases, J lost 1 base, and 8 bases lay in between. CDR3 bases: TGTGCCTGGAGTAGTTCGGTCCAAGAGACCCAGTACTTC. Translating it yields CAWSSSVQETQYF.

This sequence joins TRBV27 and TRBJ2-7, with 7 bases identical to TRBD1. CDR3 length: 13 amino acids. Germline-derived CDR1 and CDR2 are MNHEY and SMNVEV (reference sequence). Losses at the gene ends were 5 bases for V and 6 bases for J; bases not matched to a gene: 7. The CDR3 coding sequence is TGTGCCAGCAGTCCCAGGGGGTCCAGCGAGCAGTACGTC. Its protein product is CASSPRGSSEQYV.

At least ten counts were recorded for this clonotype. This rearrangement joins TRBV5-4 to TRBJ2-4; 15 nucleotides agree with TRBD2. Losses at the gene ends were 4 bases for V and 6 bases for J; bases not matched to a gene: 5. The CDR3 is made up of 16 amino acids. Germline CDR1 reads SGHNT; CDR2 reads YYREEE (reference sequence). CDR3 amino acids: CASSKGTSGGTNIQYF. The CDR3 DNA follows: TGTGCCAGCAGCAAGGGGACTAGCGGGGGGACAAACATTCAGTACTTC.

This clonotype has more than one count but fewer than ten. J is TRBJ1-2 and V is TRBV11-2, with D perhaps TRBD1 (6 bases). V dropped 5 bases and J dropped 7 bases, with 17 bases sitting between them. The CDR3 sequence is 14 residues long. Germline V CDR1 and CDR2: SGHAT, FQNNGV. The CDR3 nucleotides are TGTGCCAGCAGCGCCACTTTACAGGGAGGTGGCTACACCTTC. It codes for CASSATLQGGGYTF.

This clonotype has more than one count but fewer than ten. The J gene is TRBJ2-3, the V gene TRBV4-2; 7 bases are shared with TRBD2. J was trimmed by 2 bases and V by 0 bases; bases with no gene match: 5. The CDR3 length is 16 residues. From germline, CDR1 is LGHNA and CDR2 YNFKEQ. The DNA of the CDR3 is TGTGCCAGCAGCCAAGAGGGAGGGGCCCCCACAGATACGCAGTATTTT. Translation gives CASSQEGGAPTDTQYF.

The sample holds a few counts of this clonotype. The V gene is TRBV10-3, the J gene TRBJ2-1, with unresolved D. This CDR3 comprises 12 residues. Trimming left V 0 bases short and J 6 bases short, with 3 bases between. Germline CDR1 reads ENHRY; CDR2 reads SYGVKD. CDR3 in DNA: TGTGCCATCAGTGAGTCGGCCAATGAGCAGTTCTTC. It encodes CAISESANEQFF.

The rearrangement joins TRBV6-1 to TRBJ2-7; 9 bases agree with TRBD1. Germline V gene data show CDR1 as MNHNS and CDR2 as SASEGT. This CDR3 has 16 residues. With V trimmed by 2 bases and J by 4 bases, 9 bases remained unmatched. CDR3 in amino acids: CASSEMSGTGSYEQYV. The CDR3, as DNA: TGTGCCAGCAGTGAAATGAGTGGGACAGGGTCATACGAGCAGTACGTC.

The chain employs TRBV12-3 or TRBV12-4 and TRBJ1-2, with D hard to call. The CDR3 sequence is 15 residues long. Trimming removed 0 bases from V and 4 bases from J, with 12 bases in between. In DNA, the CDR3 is TGTGCCAGCAGTTTAGCTGACGGGCCACTCTATGGCTACACCTTC. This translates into CASSLADGPLYGYTF.

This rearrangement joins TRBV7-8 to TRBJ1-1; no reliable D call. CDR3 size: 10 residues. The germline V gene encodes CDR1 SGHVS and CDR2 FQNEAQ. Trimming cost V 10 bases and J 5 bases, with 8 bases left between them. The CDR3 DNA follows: TGTGCCACCGCCCGGACTGAAGCTTTCTTT. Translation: CATARTEAFF. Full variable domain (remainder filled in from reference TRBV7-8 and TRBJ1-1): GAGVSQSPRYKVAKRGQDVALRCDPISGHVSLFWYQQALGQGPEFLTYFQNEAQLDKSGLPSDRFFAERPEGSVSTLKIQRTQQEDSAVYLCATARTEAFFGQGTRLTVV.

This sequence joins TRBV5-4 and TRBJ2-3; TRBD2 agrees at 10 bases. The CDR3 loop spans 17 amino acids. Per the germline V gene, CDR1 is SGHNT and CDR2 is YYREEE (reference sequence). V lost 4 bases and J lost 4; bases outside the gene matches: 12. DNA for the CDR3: TGTGCCAGCAGCCCTCATTCAGCGGGGGGGCCGGCAGATACGCAGTATTTT. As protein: CASSPHSAGGPADTQYF.

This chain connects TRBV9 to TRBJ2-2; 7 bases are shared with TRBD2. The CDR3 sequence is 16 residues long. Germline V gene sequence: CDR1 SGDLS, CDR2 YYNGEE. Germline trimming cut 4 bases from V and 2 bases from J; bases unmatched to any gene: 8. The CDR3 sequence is CASSLSGGYNTGELFF. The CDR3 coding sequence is TGTGCCAGCAGCCTCTCCGGGGGGTATAACACCGGGGAGCTGTTTTTT.

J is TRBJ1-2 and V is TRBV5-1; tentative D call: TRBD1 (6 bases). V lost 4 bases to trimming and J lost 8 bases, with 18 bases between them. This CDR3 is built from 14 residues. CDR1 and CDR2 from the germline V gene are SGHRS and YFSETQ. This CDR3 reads CASSPGGGAGGYTF. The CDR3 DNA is TGCGCCAGCAGCCCCGGAGGGGGGGCTGGAGGCTACACCTTC.

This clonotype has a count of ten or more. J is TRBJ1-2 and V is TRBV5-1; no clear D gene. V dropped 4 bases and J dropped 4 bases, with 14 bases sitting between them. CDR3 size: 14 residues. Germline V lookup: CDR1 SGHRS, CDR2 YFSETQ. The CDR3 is CASSREPGAYGYTF. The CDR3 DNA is TGCGCCAGCAGCCGGGAGCCGGGAGCCTATGGCTACACCTTC.

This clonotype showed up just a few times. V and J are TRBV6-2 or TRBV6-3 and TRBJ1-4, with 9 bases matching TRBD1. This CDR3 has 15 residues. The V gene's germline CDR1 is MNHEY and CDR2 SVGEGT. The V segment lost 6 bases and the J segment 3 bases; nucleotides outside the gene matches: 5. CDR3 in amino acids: CASSLTGGANEKLFF. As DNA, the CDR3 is TGTGCCAGCAGCTTGACAGGGGGAGCTAATGAAAAACTGTTTTTT.

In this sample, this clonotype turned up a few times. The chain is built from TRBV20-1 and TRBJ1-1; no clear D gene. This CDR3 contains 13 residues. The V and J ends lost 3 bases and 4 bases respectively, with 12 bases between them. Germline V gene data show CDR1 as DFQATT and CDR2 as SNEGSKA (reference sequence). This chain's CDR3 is CSASTHPFTEAFF. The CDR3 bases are TGCAGTGCTAGCACACATCCCTTCACTGAAGCTTTCTTT.

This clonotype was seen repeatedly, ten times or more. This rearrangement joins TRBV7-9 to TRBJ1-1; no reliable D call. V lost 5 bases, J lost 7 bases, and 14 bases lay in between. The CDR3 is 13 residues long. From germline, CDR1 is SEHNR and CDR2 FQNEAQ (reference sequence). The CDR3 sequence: CASSPSPGGEAFF. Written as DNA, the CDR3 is TGTGCCAGCAGCCCGTCCCCGGGTGGTGAAGCTTTCTTT.

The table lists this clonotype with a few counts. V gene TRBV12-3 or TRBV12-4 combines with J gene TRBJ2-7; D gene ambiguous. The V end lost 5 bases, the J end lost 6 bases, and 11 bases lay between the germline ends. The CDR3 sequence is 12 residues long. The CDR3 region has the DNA TGTGCCAGCAGTCTCGCTTGGAGCGAGCAGTACTTC. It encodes CASSLAWSEQYF.

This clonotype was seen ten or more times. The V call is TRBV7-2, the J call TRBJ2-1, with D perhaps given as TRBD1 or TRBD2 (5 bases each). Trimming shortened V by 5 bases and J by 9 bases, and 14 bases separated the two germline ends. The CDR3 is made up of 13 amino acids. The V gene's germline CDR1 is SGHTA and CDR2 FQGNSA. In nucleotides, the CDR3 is TGTGCCAGCAGCATGGCCCCAGGGACTGAGCAGTTCTTC. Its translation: CASSMAPGTEQFF.

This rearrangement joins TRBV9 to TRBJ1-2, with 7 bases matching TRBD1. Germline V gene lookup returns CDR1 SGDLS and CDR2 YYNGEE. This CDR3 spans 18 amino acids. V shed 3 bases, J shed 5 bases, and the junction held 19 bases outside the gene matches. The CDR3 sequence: CASSGKTGRRERGYGYTF. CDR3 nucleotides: TGTGCCAGCAGCGGCAAGACAGGGCGACGGGAGAGAGGATATGGCTACACCTTC.

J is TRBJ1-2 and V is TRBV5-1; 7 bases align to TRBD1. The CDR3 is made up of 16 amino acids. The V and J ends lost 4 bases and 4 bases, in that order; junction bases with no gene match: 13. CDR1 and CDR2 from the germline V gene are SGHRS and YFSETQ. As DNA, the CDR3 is TGCGCCAGCAGCAGGGGGAGACAGGGACCAACCTATGGCTACACCTTC. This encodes CASSRGRQGPTYGYTF.

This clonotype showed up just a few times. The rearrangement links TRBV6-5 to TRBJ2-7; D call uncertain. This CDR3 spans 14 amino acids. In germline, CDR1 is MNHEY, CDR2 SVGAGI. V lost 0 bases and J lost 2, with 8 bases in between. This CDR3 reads CASSYSILTYEQYF. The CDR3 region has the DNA TGTGCCAGCAGTTACTCGATTTTGACCTACGAGCAGTACTTC.

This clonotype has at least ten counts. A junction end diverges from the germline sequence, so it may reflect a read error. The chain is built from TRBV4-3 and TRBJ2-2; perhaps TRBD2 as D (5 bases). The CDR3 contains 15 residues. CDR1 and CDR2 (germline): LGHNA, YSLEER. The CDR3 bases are TGCGCCAGCAGCCAGGAGGCCTCCTCCACCGCGGAGCTGTTTTTT. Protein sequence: CASSQEASSTAELFF.

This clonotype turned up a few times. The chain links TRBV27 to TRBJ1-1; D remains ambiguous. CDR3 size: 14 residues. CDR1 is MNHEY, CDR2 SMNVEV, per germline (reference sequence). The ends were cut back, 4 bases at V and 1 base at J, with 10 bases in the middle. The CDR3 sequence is CASSYWAGNTEAFF. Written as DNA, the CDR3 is TGTGCCAGCAGTTACTGGGCCGGGAACACTGAAGCTTTCTTT.

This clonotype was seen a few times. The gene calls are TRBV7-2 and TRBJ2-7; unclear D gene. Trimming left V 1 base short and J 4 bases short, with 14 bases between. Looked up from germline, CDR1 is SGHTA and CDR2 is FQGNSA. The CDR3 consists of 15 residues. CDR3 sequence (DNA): TGTGCCAGCAGCTTAGGTCGAGACATTCAGTACGAGCAGTACTTC. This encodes CASSLGRDIQYEQYF. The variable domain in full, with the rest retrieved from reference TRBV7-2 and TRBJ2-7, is GAGVSQSPSNKVTEKGKDVELRCDPISGHTALYWYRQSLGQGLEFLIYFQGNSAPDKSGLPSDRFSAERTGGSVSTLTIQRTQQEDSAVYLCASSLGRDIQYEQYFGPGTRLTVT.

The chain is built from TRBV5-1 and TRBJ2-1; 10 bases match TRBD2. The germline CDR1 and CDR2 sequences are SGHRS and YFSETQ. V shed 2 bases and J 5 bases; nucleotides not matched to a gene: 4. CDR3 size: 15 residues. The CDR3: CASSLLAGGDNEQFF. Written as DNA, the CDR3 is TGCGCCAGCAGCTTATTAGCGGGGGGAGACAATGAGCAGTTCTTC.